This T cell receptor beta chain emerged from a study of shared clonotypes between healthy human individuals. Germline V lookup: CDR1 MNHEY, CDR2 SMNVEV (reference sequence). V dropped 5 bases and J dropped 4; count of bases not matched to a gene: 12. The CDR3 runs to 17 residues. A note on this clone: The antigen is unknown.

Study results and limitations: As a rule, naive subsets had a larger estimated richness than memory subsets.

Execution of the assay was at deep level. Method: immunoSEQ multiplex PCR; TCRdb's copy keeps in-frame clones and lacks some. Altogether fewer than 2.5 million clones are present, 90% to 95% being singletons, with the ten largest covering about 0.34%. The sample consisted of naive CD4+ T cells from PBMCs. The subset was: CD45RA+ positively selected. The V call is TRBV27, the J call TRBJ2-1; 9 bases line up with TRBD1. The TCR comes from a man aged 18 to 29 in good health. Some clones in this sample may be carry-over from other donors' samples. The CDR3 DNA reads TGTGCCAGCAGTCCTTGGGAGGACAGGGGTGGGTACAATGAGCAGTTCTTC. Translated, it gives CASSPWEDRGGYNEQFF.